One sample yielded the 17 T cell receptor beta chains listed below, sequenced in a study of cytomegalovirus exposure and HLA in healthy donors. The PCR used 60 Vbeta and 13 Jbeta primers. Sequenced by immunoSEQ multiplex PCR; TCRdb stores in-frame clones only, minus some. This sample has approximately 170,000 clones, with roughly 80% found just once. The material sequenced was PBMCs. The receptors were sampled from a man in his forties or fifties in good health and CMV-seropositive.

CDR3: CASSLGFRGTEAFF. In DNA, the CDR3 is TGTGCCAGCAGCTTGGGGTTTCGGGGTACTGAAGCTTTCTTT. The chain has TRBV5-6 and TRBJ1-1; D gene ambiguous. CDR3 length: 14 amino acids. Germline assignment: CDR1 SGHDT and CDR2 YYEEEE. The ends were cut back, 0 bases at V and 5 bases at J, with 11 bases in the middle.

This clone was counted a single time. For the CDR3, the DNA is TGCGCCAGCAGCCGATCGGGGGGGTGGAATGAGCAGTTCTTC. It encodes CASSRSGGWNEQFF. This chain joins TRBV4-3 and TRBJ2-1, with 8 bases fitting TRBD2. The V gene end was trimmed by 4 bases and the J gene end by 7 bases; junction bases not matched to a gene: 6. Germline values: CDR1 LGHNA, CDR2 YSLEER. The CDR3 consists of 14 residues.

The V gene is TRBV25-1, the J gene TRBJ1-2; D gene uncertain. Germline V gene sequence: CDR1 MGHDK, CDR2 SYGVNS. The CDR3 has 13 amino acids. Trimming pared 2 bases from V and 0 bases from J, leaving 4 bases between. Here the CDR3 reads CASSEGPNYGYTF. CDR3 nucleotide sequence: TGTGCCAGCAGTGAAGGCCCTAACTATGGCTACACCTTC.

The chain uses TRBV30 and TRBJ2-3; no clear D. Trimming took off 5 bases at V and 6 bases at J, with 18 bases between the two ends. CDR1 is GTSNPN and CDR2 is SVGIG in the germline V gene (reference sequence). The CDR3 has 14 residues. CDR3 nucleotide sequence: TGTGCCTGGGTCTCCGCCTTGATCGGGGATACGCAGTATTTT. The encoded protein is CAWVSALIGDTQYF.

The rearrangement uses TRBV6-5 and TRBJ2-5; the match to TRBD2 covers 12 bases. Germline V CDR1 and CDR2: MNHEY, SVGAGI. The V and J ends lost 2 bases and 5 bases, in that order; junction bases with no gene match: 3. The CDR3 extends over 15 amino acids. The CDR3 DNA follows: TGTGCCAGCAGTTACGACACTAGCGGGGGGGAGACCCAGTACTTC. It is translated as CASSYDTSGGETQYF.

The J gene is TRBJ1-5, the V gene TRBV2, with a weak D call TRBD1 (5 bases). Deletions cut 6 bases from V and 6 bases from J, with 18 bases between. Per the germline V gene, CDR1 is SNHLY and CDR2 is FYNNEI. The CDR3 is made up of 15 amino acids. CDR3 bases: TGTGCCAGCAGGGGGTTGGAAGGGGCGGCTCAGCCCCAGCATTTT. It specifies CASRGLEGAAQPQHF.

The chain has TRBV28 and TRBJ1-1; 7 nucleotides align to TRBD1. In germline, CDR1 is MDHEN, CDR2 SYDVKM. Germline trimming cut 4 bases from V and 0 bases from J; bases unmatched to any gene: 5. The length of the CDR3 is 15 residues. CDR3 residues: CASSWGTALNTEAFF. In DNA form, the CDR3 reads TGTGCCAGCAGTTGGGGGACAGCCTTGAACACTGAAGCTTTCTTT.

The chain uses TRBV28 and TRBJ1-5; TRBD1 matches at 9 bases. Germline V gene sequence: CDR1 MDHEN, CDR2 SYDVKM. V was clipped by 6 bases and J by 5 bases; unmatched bases: 11. The CDR3 sequence is 16 residues long. CDR3 nucleotide sequence: TGTGCCAGCAGCCACCTCGGACAGGGGCAGGATCAGCCCCAGCATTTT. This gives the protein CASSHLGQGQDQPQHF. Using reference TRBV28 and TRBJ1-5 for the parts outside the CDR3, the full variable domain is DVKVTQSSRYLVKRTGEKVFLECVQDMDHENMFWYRQDPGLGLRLIYFSYDVKMKEKGDIPEGYSVSREKKERFSLILESASTNQTSMYLCASSHLGQGQDQPQHFGDGTRLSIL.

This clone showed up just once. V and J are TRBV5-1 and TRBJ2-5; the match to TRBD2 covers 8 bases. The germline gives CDR1 SGHRS, CDR2 YFSETQ. CDR3 size: 15 residues. Losses at the gene ends were 1 base for V and 2 bases for J; bases not matched to a gene: 4. The CDR3 spells CASSLPAGEQETQYF. CDR3 nucleotides: TGCGCCAGCAGCTTGCCAGCGGGGGAGCAAGAGACCCAGTACTTC.

The gene calls are TRBV28 and TRBJ2-1; a weak D match, TRBD1 (5 bases). The germline gives CDR1 MDHEN, CDR2 SYDVKM. V lost 5 bases and J lost 5, with 22 bases in between. This CDR3 has 17 amino acids. Here the CDR3 DNA reads TGTGCCAGCAGTACCGCCAGGGCGGACAAGGGCGACAATGAGCAGTTCTTC. Protein sequence: CASSTARADKGDNEQFF. Together with reference TRBV28 and TRBJ2-1, the CDR3 gives the full variable domain: DVKVTQSSRYLVKRTGEKVFLECVQDMDHENMFWYRQDPGLGLRLIYFSYDVKMKEKGDIPEGYSVSREKKERFSLILESASTNQTSMYLCASSTARADKGDNEQFFGPGTRLTVL.

The chain employs TRBV7-2 and TRBJ1-5, with TRBD1 matching 9 bases. The CDR3 is 14 amino acids. CDR1 and CDR2 from the germline V gene are SGHTA and FQGNSA. V shed 7 bases, J shed 5 bases, and the junction held 6 bases outside the gene matches. The CDR3 loop is CASTWDRADQPQHF. CDR3 coding DNA: TGTGCCAGCACTTGGGACAGGGCTGATCAGCCCCAGCATTTT.

The V call is TRBV29-1, the J call TRBJ1-2, with D perhaps TRBD1 (5 bases). The CDR3 is 11 residues long. V gave up 7 bases and J gave up 8 bases, with 14 bases separating them. Per germline, CDR1 SQVTM and CDR2 ANQGSEA. The CDR3 sequence is CSAWGEEGYTF. DNA for the CDR3: TGCAGCGCTTGGGGGGAGGAGGGCTACACCTTC.

V and J are TRBV7-3 and TRBJ2-3; TRBD2 matches at 9 bases. The CDR3 is 15 residues long. The V gene end was trimmed by 5 bases and the J gene end by 4 bases; junction bases not matched to a gene: 7. CDR1 SGHTA and CDR2 FQGTGA come from the germline V gene. The CDR3 DNA follows: TGTGCCAGCAGCCCCAGGACTAGCGCAGCAGATACGCAGTATTTT. Protein sequence: CASSPRTSAADTQYF.

This chain links TRBV12-2 with TRBJ2-1; the D segment call TRBD2 is taken from the table without a DNA check. TRBV12-2 is described as a pseudogene. This CDR3 has 15 amino acids. CDR3 coding DNA: TGTGCAAGTCGCTTAGCGGCCGGGAAAACCAATGAGCAGTTCTTC. This sequence encodes CASRLAAGKTNEQFF.

The DNA for the CDR3 is TGCAGCGCTTCGGACAGGGGAGGGAACACCATATATTTT. Amino acids: CSASDRGGNTIYF. The V gene is TRBV29-1, the J gene TRBJ1-3; 9 positions match TRBD1. The CDR3 is 13 amino acids. Germline V gene sequence: CDR1 SQVTM, CDR2 ANQGSEA. J gave up 7 bases and V 7 bases, and 8 bases lay outside the gene matches.

The chain is built from TRBV2 and TRBJ2-5; D is unresolved. The CDR3 is 10 residues long. Germline V gene lookup returns CDR1 SNHLY and CDR2 FYNNEI. Trimming took off 4 bases at V and 8 bases at J, with 5 bases between the two ends. The CDR3 reads CASSGSTQYF. CDR3 coding DNA: TGTGCCAGCAGTGGGAGTACCCAGTACTTC.

As DNA, the CDR3 is TGCGCCAGCAGCCAAGATACAGGGGGAAACACTGAAGCTTTCTTT. Encoded protein: CASSQDTGGNTEAFF. The J gene is TRBJ1-1, the V gene TRBV4-3; TRBD1 matches at 8 bases. Unmatched junction bases numbered 2, after V lost 0 bases and J lost 2 bases. The CDR3 sequence is 15 residues long. The germline V gene has CDR1 LGHNA and CDR2 YSLEER.